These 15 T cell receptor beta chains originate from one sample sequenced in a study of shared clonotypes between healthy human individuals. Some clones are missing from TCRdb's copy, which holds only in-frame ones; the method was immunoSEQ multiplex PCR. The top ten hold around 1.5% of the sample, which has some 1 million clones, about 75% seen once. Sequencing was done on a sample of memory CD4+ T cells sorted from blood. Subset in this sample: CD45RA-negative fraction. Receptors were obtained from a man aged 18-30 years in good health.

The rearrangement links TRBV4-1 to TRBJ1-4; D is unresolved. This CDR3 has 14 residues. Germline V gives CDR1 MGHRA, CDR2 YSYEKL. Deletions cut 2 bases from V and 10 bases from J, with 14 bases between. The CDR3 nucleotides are TGCGCCAGCAGCCAACCTATCTCGGAGCCAAAACTGTTTTTT. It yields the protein CASSQPISEPKLFF.

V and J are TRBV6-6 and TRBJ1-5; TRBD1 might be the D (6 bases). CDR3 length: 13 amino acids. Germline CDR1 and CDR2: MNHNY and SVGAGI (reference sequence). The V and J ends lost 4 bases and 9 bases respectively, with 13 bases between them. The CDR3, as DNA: TGTGCCAGCAGTTCTCAGGGGCGGACGCCCCAGCATTTT. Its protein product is CASSSQGRTPQHF.

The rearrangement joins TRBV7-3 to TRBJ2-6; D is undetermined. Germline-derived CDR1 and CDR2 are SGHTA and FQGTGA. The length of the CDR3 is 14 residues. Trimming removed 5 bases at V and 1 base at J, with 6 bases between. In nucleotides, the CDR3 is TGTGCCAGCAGCCGGGTGTCTGGGGCCAACGTCCTGACTTTC. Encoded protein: CASSRVSGANVLTF. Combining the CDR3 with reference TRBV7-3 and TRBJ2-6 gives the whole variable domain GAGVSQTPSNKVTEKGKYVELRCDPISGHTALYWYRQSLGQGPEFLIYFQGTGAADDSGLPNDRFFAVRPEGSVSTLKIQRTERGDSAVYLCASSRVSGANVLTFGAGSRLTVL.

The CDR3 sequence: CARKGYTF. The CDR3 DNA follows: TGTGCCCGGAAGGGCTACACCTTC. The rearrangement uses TRBV30 and TRBJ1-2, with D unclear. V lost 8 bases, J lost 8 bases, and 6 bases lay in between. This CDR3 contains 8 residues. Germline V gene lookup returns CDR1 GTSNPN and CDR2 SVGIG (reference sequence). Complete variable domain (other parts from reference TRBV30 and TRBJ1-2): SQTIHQWPATLVQPVGSPLSLECTVEGTSNPNLYWYRQAAGRGLQLLFYSVGIGQISSEVPQNLSASRPQDRQFILSSKKLLLSDSGFYLCARKGYTFGSGTRLTVV.

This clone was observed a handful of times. The CDR3 region has the DNA TGCGCCAGCAGCGGTGGGTTAGGCCGGAATACGCAGTATTTT. Translating gives CASSGGLGRNTQYF. This sequence joins TRBV10-1 and TRBJ2-3; D is undetermined. The germline V gene has CDR1 WNHNN and CDR2 SYGVQD (reference sequence). The CDR3 contains 14 residues. Trimming stripped 6 bases from V and 7 bases from J, with 17 bases between.

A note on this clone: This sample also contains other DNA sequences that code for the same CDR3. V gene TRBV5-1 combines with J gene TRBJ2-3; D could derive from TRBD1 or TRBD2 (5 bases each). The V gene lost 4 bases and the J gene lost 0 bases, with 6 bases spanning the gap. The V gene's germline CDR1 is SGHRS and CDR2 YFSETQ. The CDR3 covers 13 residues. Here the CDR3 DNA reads TGCGCCAGCAGCCGGGACAGCACAGATACGCAGTATTTT. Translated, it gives CASSRDSTDTQYF.

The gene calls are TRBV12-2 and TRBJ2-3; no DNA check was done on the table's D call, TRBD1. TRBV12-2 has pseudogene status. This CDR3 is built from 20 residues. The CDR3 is CASRPWGHQSDRTLTDTQYF. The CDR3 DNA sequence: TGTGCAAGTCGCCCCTGGGGCCATCAGTCCGACAGAACCCTCACAGATACGCAGTATTTT.

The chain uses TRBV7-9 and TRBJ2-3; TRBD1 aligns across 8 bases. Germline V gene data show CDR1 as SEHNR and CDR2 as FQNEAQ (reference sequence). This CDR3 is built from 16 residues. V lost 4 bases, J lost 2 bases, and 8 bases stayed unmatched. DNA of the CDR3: TGTGCCAGCAGCTCCTACCGGGACAGGTACACAGATACGCAGTATTTT. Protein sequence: CASSSYRDRYTDTQYF.

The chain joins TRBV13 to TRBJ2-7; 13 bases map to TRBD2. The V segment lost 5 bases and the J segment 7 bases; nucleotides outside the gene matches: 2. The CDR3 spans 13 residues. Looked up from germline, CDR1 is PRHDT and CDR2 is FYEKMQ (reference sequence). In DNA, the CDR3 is TGTGCCAGCAGCCGGACTAGCGGGAGAGAGCAGTACTTC. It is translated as CASSRTSGREQYF.

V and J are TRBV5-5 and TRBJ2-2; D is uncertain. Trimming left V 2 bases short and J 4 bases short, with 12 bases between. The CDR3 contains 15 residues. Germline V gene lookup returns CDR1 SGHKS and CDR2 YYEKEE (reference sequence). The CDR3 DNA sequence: TGTGCCAGCAGCTTATCCCCCCGGCTCACCGGGGAGCTGTTTTTT. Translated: CASSLSPRLTGELFF.

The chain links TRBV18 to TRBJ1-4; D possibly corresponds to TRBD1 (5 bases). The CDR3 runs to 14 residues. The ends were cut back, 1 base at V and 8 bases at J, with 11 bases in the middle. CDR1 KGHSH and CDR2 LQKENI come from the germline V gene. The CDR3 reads CASSPRAGHEKLFF. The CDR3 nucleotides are TGTGCCAGCTCACCACGGGCAGGGCACGAAAAACTGTTTTTT.

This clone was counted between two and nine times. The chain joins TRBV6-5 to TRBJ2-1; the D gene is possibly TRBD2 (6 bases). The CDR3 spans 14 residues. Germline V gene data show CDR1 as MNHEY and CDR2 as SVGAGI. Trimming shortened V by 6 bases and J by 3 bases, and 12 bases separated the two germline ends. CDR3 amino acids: CASRSGDHYNEQFF. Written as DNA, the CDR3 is TGTGCCAGCAGGTCGGGAGATCACTACAATGAGCAGTTCTTC.

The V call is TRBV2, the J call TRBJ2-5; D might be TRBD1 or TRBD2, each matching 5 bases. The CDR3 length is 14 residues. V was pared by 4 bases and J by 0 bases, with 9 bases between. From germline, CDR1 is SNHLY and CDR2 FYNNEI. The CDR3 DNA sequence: TGTGCCAGCAGTGGGGGGTATAACCAAGAGACCCAGTACTTC. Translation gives CASSGGYNQETQYF.

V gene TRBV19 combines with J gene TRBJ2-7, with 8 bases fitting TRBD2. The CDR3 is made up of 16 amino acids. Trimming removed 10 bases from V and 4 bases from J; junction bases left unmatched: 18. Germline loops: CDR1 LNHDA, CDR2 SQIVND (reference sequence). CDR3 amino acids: CATTSPGAGGGYEQYF. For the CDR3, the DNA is TGTGCCACCACCTCACCGGGGGCGGGAGGTGGGTACGAGCAGTACTTC.

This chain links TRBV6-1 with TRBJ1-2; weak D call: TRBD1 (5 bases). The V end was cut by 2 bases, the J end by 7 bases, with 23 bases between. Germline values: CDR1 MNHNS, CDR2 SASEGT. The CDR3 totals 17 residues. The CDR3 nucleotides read TGTGCCAGCAGTGAATCGGGGGGTCTGGGAGGGAAGCTTGGCTACACCTTC. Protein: CASSESGGLGGKLGYTF.